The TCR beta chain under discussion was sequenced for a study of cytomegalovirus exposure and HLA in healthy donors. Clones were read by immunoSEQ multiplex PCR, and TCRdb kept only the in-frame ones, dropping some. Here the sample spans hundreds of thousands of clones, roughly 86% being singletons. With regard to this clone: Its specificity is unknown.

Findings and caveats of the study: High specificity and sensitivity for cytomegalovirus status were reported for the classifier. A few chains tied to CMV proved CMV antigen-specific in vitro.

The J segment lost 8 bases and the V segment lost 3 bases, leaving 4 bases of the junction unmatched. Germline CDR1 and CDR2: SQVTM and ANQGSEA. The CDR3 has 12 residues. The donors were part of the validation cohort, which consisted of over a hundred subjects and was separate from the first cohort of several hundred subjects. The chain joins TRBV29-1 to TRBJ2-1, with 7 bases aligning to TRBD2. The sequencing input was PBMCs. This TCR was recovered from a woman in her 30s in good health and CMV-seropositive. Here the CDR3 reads CSVDWGRDEQFF. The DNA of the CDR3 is TGCAGCGTTGATTGGGGGAGGGATGAGCAGTTCTTC.